Listed here are 23 T cell receptor beta chains from one sample, sequenced in a study of STAT5B mutations in CD4+ large granular lymphocyte leukemia. The repertoire was sequenced with immunoSEQ multiplex PCR; TCRdb's copy has only in-frame clones and lacks some. There are roughly 30,000 clones in the sample; around 85% occur only once, and around 2.3% lies in the top ten. Sequencing was done on a sample of CD4+ T cells from blood buffy coats. These receptor sequences come from a human donor in good health.

The V and J genes are TRBV19 and TRBJ2-3, with 8 bases aligning to TRBD1. The length of the CDR3 is 15 residues. Germline trimming cut 7 bases from V and 3 bases from J; bases unmatched to any gene: 9. Germline loops: CDR1 LNHDA, CDR2 SQIVND (reference sequence). The CDR3 region is CASTLTDRETDTQYF. The DNA of the CDR3 is TGTGCCAGTACTTTGACGGACAGGGAAACAGATACGCAGTATTTT.

This clone was seen once. The chain combines TRBV5-1 with TRBJ2-7, with D possibly being TRBD2 (5 bases). CDR1 is SGHRS, CDR2 YFSETQ, per germline. This CDR3 contains 13 residues. With 4 bases removed from V and 8 bases from J, the gap between germline ends came to 16 bases. The CDR3 DNA follows: TGCGCCAGCAGCCCCGAAAGGACGGGAAAGCAGTACTTC. Translating gives CASSPERTGKQYF.

V is TRBV5-8 and J is TRBJ2-5, with 9 nucleotides matching TRBD1. Germline assignment: CDR1 SGHTS and CDR2 YDEGEE. V trimming: 0 bases; J trimming: 5 bases; junction bases outside the gene matches: 8. The CDR3 has 16 residues. This chain's CDR3 is CASSLGLQGARETQYF. The CDR3 DNA reads TGTGCCAGCAGCTTGGGCTTACAGGGGGCACGGGAGACCCAGTACTTC.

The chain combines TRBV7-8 with TRBJ2-1; maybe TRBD2 (7 bases). The germline V and J ends were trimmed by 8 bases and 6 bases, with 20 bases remaining between them. Germline CDR1 and CDR2: SGHVS and FQNEAQ. The CDR3 totals 15 residues. The CDR3 DNA sequence: TGTGCCAGCGCTGGGGGGGCGGGAGTATCCAATGAGCAGTTCTTC. This translates into CASAGGAGVSNEQFF.

The gene calls are TRBV13 and TRBJ2-5; 9 nucleotides agree with TRBD1. Germline assignment: CDR1 PRHDT and CDR2 FYEKMQ (reference sequence). The CDR3 sequence is 20 residues long. With V trimmed by 1 base and J by 1 base, 16 bases remained unmatched. The CDR3 reads CASSLEMGGTGRFGQETQYF. The CDR3 DNA reads TGTGCCAGCAGCTTAGAAATGGGAGGGACAGGGCGGTTTGGCCAAGAGACCCAGTACTTC.

The chain employs TRBV30 and TRBJ2-7, with 7 positions matching TRBD1. The CDR3 sequence is 14 residues long. Trimming cost V 0 bases and J 0 bases; bases outside gene matches: 2. Germline CDR1 is GTSNPN and CDR2 is SVGIG (reference sequence). The CDR3 bases are TGTGCCTGGAGTGTACGGGACAGCTCCTACGAGCAGTACTTC. This translates into CAWSVRDSSYEQYF.

V is TRBV2 and J is TRBJ2-7; a possible D gene is TRBD2 (5 bases). CDR1 and CDR2 from the germline V gene are SNHLY and FYNNEI. The V gene lost 10 bases and the J gene lost 0 bases, with 16 bases spanning the gap. CDR3 length equals 14 residues. The CDR3 reads CATLQHGNSYEQYF. In nucleotides, the CDR3 is TGTGCCACCCTACAGCACGGGAACTCCTACGAGCAGTACTTC.

Here the CDR3 reads CASSLAGVTGELFF. The CDR3 DNA sequence: TGTGCCAGCAGTCTAGCGGGAGTTACCGGGGAGCTGTTTTTT. The rearrangement links TRBV5-4 to TRBJ2-2, with 10 bases aligning to TRBD2. Looked up from germline, CDR1 is SGHNT and CDR2 is YYREEE (reference sequence). V shed 5 bases, J shed 5 bases, and the junction held 3 bases outside the gene matches. This CDR3 has 14 residues.

The rearrangement links TRBV19 to TRBJ1-1, with a possible D match to TRBD1 (5 bases). Germline V lookup: CDR1 LNHDA, CDR2 SQIVND (reference sequence). There are 13 residues in the CDR3. Trimming shortened V by 9 bases and J by 8 bases, and 19 bases separated the two germline ends. The CDR3 DNA is TGTGCCAGCAGCCCGCAGGGCTTTGGAGAAGCTTTCTTT. It codes for CASSPQGFGEAFF. Together with reference TRBV19 and TRBJ1-1, the CDR3 gives the full variable domain: DGGITQSPKYLFRKEGQNVTLSCEQNLNHDAMYWYRQDPGQGLRLIYYSQIVNDFQKGDIAEGYSVSREKKESFPLTVTSAQKNPTAFYLCASSPQGFGEAFFGQGTRLTVV.

The chain recombines TRBV11-2 with TRBJ1-1; 9 bases agree with TRBD1. This CDR3 is 15 amino acids long. The germline V gene has CDR1 SGHAT and CDR2 FQNNGV. J gave up 4 bases and V 2 bases, and 5 bases lay outside the gene matches. The CDR3 spells CASSLQGQGGTEAFF. The CDR3 region has the DNA TGTGCCAGCAGCTTACAGGGACAGGGAGGCACTGAAGCTTTCTTT.

V and J are TRBV7-9 and TRBJ2-6, with D possibly matching TRBD1 (5 bases). Germline V gene data show CDR1 as SEHNR and CDR2 as FQNEAQ (reference sequence). This CDR3 has 17 amino acids. This chain's CDR3 is CAVQGQGHHSGANVLTF. DNA for the CDR3: TGTGCTGTCCAAGGGCAGGGTCACCACTCTGGGGCCAACGTCCTGACTTTC.

V and J are TRBV5-5 and TRBJ2-7; D not certain. Trimming left V 4 bases short and J 4 bases short, with 15 bases between. This CDR3 spans 14 amino acids. Germline assignment: CDR1 SGHKS and CDR2 YYEKEE (reference sequence). CDR3 sequence: CASSPTADLYEQYF. As DNA, the CDR3 is TGTGCCAGCAGCCCAACAGCAGACTTATACGAGCAGTACTTC.

This clone is medium-sized (0.01 to 0.1%) within its sample. V usage is TRBV29-1 and J usage is TRBJ1-3; 11 positions match TRBD1. The CDR3 loop spans 16 amino acids. CDR1 and CDR2 (germline): SQVTM, ANQGSEA. With V trimmed by 5 bases and J by 4 bases, 10 bases remained unmatched. The CDR3 region is CSVPRTGGTWGNTIYF. In DNA form, the CDR3 reads TGCAGCGTTCCAAGGACAGGGGGCACTTGGGGAAACACCATATATTTT.

The chain uses TRBV5-4 and TRBJ1-6; D uncertain. The germline CDR1 and CDR2 sequences are SGHNT and YYREEE (reference sequence). V was shortened by 0 bases and J by 6 bases, with 4 bases between the two germline ends. This CDR3 spans 13 amino acids. This chain's CDR3 is CASSLASNSPLHF. In nucleotides, the CDR3 is TGTGCCAGCAGCTTGGCCTCTAATTCACCCCTCCACTTT.

This clone occurred once. The chain uses TRBV9 and TRBJ2-5; maybe TRBD2 (6 bases). CDR1 is SGDLS and CDR2 is YYNGEE in the germline V gene. V lost 3 bases to trimming and J lost 5 bases, with 14 bases between them. CDR3 length: 14 amino acids. This chain's CDR3 is CASSAGLQMETQYF. Here the CDR3 DNA reads TGTGCCAGCAGCGCGGGACTTCAGATGGAGACCCAGTACTTC.

The rearrangement links TRBV6-1 to TRBJ2-5; either TRBD1 or TRBD2 may supply D (5 bases each). The CDR3 spans 14 residues. Trimming took 0 bases from V and 7 from J, leaving 12 bases between them. CDR1 and CDR2 (germline): MNHNS, SASEGT. The CDR3 protein is CASSEAGVLVTQYF. CDR3 bases: TGTGCCAGCAGTGAAGCGGGGGTGTTGGTGACCCAGTACTTC.

The J gene is TRBJ2-7, the V gene TRBV4-1, with D uncertain. This CDR3 is built from 13 residues. CDR1 MGHRA and CDR2 YSYEKL come from the germline V gene. Trimming pared 5 bases from V and 0 bases from J, leaving 8 bases between. CDR3 in amino acids: CASSWEPSYEQYF. The CDR3 region has the DNA TGCGCCAGCAGCTGGGAACCCTCCTACGAGCAGTACTTC.

The chain is built from TRBV9 and TRBJ2-5; TRBD2 matches at 7 bases. Germline V gives CDR1 SGDLS, CDR2 YYNGEE. V was pared by 5 bases and J by 1 base, with 8 bases of the junction left unmatched. CDR3 length: 15 amino acids. The CDR3 bases are TGTGCCAGCAGTCCCGGGGGGATCCTCCAAGAGACCCAGTACTTC. It yields the protein CASSPGGILQETQYF.

This clone was observed a few times. The chain links TRBV25-1 to TRBJ1-4; D is unresolved. CDR1 MGHDK and CDR2 SYGVNS come from the germline V gene. The CDR3 totals 12 residues. Trimming removed 2 bases from V and 8 bases from J, with 6 bases in between. The DNA of the CDR3 is TGTGCCAGCAGTGAACGAGGGGAAAAACTGTTTTTT. This sequence encodes CASSERGEKLFF.

V and J are TRBV6-5 and TRBJ2-5, with D perhaps TRBD2 (6 bases). V lost 8 bases, J lost 3 bases, and 13 bases lay in between. This CDR3 is 13 amino acids long. The germline V gene has CDR1 MNHEY and CDR2 SVGAGI. As DNA, the CDR3 is TGTGCCAGCTCTCGAGCGGGCAAAGAGACCCAGTACTTC. Translated: CASSRAGKETQYF.

V is TRBV15 and J is TRBJ2-5, with 13 bases lining up with TRBD2. The J call may be incorrect, as the DNA end agrees better with TRBJ2-7. This CDR3 is 17 amino acids long. Germline assignment: CDR1 LNHNV and CDR2 YYDKDF (reference sequence). The CDR3, as DNA: TGTGCCACCAGCACAGGACTAGCGGGAGTGTCGCGGGGCGAGCAGTACTTC. This codes for CATSTGLAGVSRGEQYF.

This chain connects TRBV29-1 to TRBJ1-3, with 9 bases identical to TRBD1. This CDR3 has 13 amino acids. Losses at the gene ends were 6 bases for V and 10 bases for J; bases not matched to a gene: 10. The germline V gene has CDR1 SQVTM and CDR2 ANQGSEA. CDR3 protein: CSVAGDRARTIYF. CDR3 DNA sequence: TGCAGCGTAGCCGGGGACAGGGCGCGAACCATATATTTT.

This clone was seen only a few times. The chain joins TRBV29-1 to TRBJ2-7; the D gene could be TRBD1 or TRBD2 (5 bases each). The V gene lost 6 bases and the J gene lost 3 bases, with 9 bases spanning the gap. Germline values: CDR1 SQVTM, CDR2 ANQGSEA. This CDR3 region has 11 residues. The CDR3 DNA reads as TGCAGCGTCAGGGACGTCTACGAGCAGTACTTC. Protein product: CSVRDVYEQYF.